There are many counts of the clone carrying this TCR beta chain. What it recognizes is unknown. The source of the sample is a study of early T cells in non-severe SARS-CoV-2 infection. The protocol attached unique molecular identifiers to individual cDNA molecules. TCRdb processed the 5' RACE reads anew with MiXCR; each CDR3 protein has one entry. Of roughly 41,000 distinct CDR3 sequences in the sample, approximately 5% are singletons; the top ten hold under 30%. Study results and caveats: Private and CD4 specificities were missed by VDJdb matching, skewed to anti-spike CD8.

There are 14 residues in the CDR3. The chain combines TRBV21-1 with TRBJ1-1; the table assigns TRBD1, which was not confirmed against the DNA. TRBV21-1 corresponds to a pseudogene. Sequenced input: whole blood. This TCR derives from an adult who was a healthcare worker with PCR-confirmed SARS-CoV-2 infection or an uninfected control (not recorded which). The CDR3 DNA follows: TGTGCCAGTCCCCGGGAACATTTGAACACTGAAGCTTTCTTT. Translation: CASPREHLNTEAFF.